These T cell receptor beta chains were read from a single sample in a study of CD8 T cells in ankylosing spondylitis. Each CDR3 protein gets one entry after TCRdb re-called the 5' RACE reads with MiXCR. The top ten clones hold 25% to 40% of a sample with approximately 150,000 distinct CDR3 sequences, 17% of them seen once. Sequences were obtained from blood, either unsorted or a sorted T cell fraction (not recorded which). These receptors all come from a male donor with ankylosing spondylitis. Each CDR3 is given without its conserved first and last residue. A D gene is named only where the DNA matches it firmly.

ASSPESSGANVLT	TRBJ2-6	TRBV9	-
ASSYRTGTQY	TRBJ2-3	TRBV6-5	TRBD1
ASSQAASGYEQY	TRBJ2-7	TRBV4-3	-
ASSWTGLQETQY	TRBJ2-5	TRBV5-1	TRBD1
ASTAGLYPSDTQY	TRBJ2-3	TRBV12-3/TRBV12-4	-
ASSYHPGRADTQY	TRBJ2-3	TRBV6-2/TRBV6-3	TRBD2
SARGLSYEQY	TRBJ2-7	TRBV29-1	-
ASSPPGQGNYGYT	TRBJ1-2	TRBV12-3/TRBV12-4	TRBD1
SAQAYGYT	TRBJ1-2	TRBV20-1	-
SVSGVGEQY	TRBJ2-7	TRBV29-1	-
SVGGTGGSYEQY	TRBJ2-7	TRBV29-1	TRBD1
ASSGDWAF	TRBJ2-1	TRBV2	-
ASSFTYGYLDEQF	TRBJ2-1	TRBV7-9	-
ASSFTGRGNTEAF	TRBJ1-1	TRBV7-9	-
ASSLFKDSSYEQS	TRBJ2-7	TRBV7-2	-
ASSLGQGAHEQY	TRBJ2-7	TRBV7-9	TRBD1
SAASSGYYEQY	TRBJ2-7	TRBV20-1	-
ASSDLRVTEAF	TRBJ1-1	TRBV7-9	-
ASSLGGWRETQY	TRBJ2-5	TRBV12-3/TRBV12-4	-
ASSARAVLAGDPYNEQF	TRBJ2-1	TRBV11-1	TRBD2
SARALDRRGAQY	TRBJ2-5	TRBV20-1	-
SAPANYGYT	TRBJ1-2	TRBV20-1	-
ASSQDPGKGGTDTQY	TRBJ2-3	TRBV4-1	-
ASSPSGDEQF	TRBJ2-1	TRBV12-3/TRBV12-4	-
ASSFGTSVNEQF	TRBJ2-1	TRBV12-3/TRBV12-4	TRBD2
ASSGGDATNEKLF	TRBJ1-4	TRBV6-1	-
ASSLAARHPTDTQY	TRBJ2-3	TRBV7-9	-
ASSQDLVDRTDTQY	TRBJ2-3	TRBV4-2	-
ASSVDRTSVIYEQY	TRBJ2-7	TRBV9	TRBD2
ATSRERGLVDNEQF	TRBJ2-1	TRBV15	TRBD1
ASSYGPGGSGANVLT	TRBJ2-6	TRBV6-5	-
SVNSLRTDTQY	TRBJ2-3	TRBV29-1	-
ASSSAGLAGSRDTQY	TRBJ2-3	TRBV7-9	TRBD2
ASSLVVGGPNTEAF	TRBJ1-1	TRBV7-9	-
ASSFGQAGYEQY	TRBJ2-7	TRBV7-2	TRBD1
ASSRSYEQY	TRBJ2-7	TRBV5-1	-
ASRPGVSGSYEQY	TRBJ2-7	TRBV6-1	TRBD2
ASRPGTGLGTEAF	TRBJ1-1	TRBV12-3/TRBV12-4	-
ASSQVGAILTYNEQF	TRBJ2-1	TRBV6-4	-
ASSERVYNEQF	TRBJ2-1	TRBV13	-
ASSQEDTSVYNEQF	TRBJ2-1	TRBV4-3	TRBD2
ASSRRGDQPQH	TRBJ1-5	TRBV12-3/TRBV12-4	-
ASRSGLRTEQY	TRBJ2-7	TRBV7-9	-
ASSQVTGDSYEQY	TRBJ2-7	TRBV4-1	TRBD1
ASSSRQFGWGSPLH	TRBJ1-6	TRBV7-9	-
ASSILEGLDSSTDTQY	TRBJ2-3	TRBV11-1	-
SVDLGTFQY	TRBJ2-5	TRBV29-1	-
ASSQERGSAYNEQF	TRBJ2-1	TRBV3-1	-
ASSWTSGSGETQY	TRBJ2-5	TRBV7-9	TRBD2
ASSPDLLAGYNEQF	TRBJ2-1	TRBV7-9	TRBD2
ATLTVEAF	TRBJ1-1	TRBV2	-
ASSYAGNNEQF	TRBJ2-1	TRBV6-5	-
ASSPSGGPTGELF	TRBJ2-2	TRBV4-1	-
ASSLGGRAYEQY	TRBJ2-7	TRBV7-2	TRBD2
ASSTHRDTRTNTGELF	TRBJ2-2	TRBV28	-
SVDGTNTEAF	TRBJ1-1	TRBV29-1	-
ASSQGEGQRNYGYT	TRBJ1-2	TRBV4-1	-
ASTWSAAYEQY	TRBJ2-7	TRBV6-1	-